One sample yielded the 10 T cell receptor beta chains listed below, sequenced in a study of identical twins. TCRdb used MiXCR to reprocess the 5' RACE reads, holding one entry per CDR3 protein. This table holds 300,000 to 400,000 distinct CDR3 sequences, roughly an eighth found once. The same data also went into a second study, on yellow fever vaccine responses in identical twins.

The sequencing sample was made of CD8+ T cells sorted from blood. All receptors come from a young woman in good health.

This chain joins TRBV29-1 and TRBJ2-7; D is unclear. The germline V gene encodes CDR1 SQVTM and CDR2 ANQGSEA. This CDR3 spans 12 amino acids. The V end lost 4 bases, the J end lost 2 bases, and 9 bases lay between the germline ends. CDR3 protein: CSVADQAYEQYF. As DNA, the CDR3 is TGCAGCGTTGCAGACCAAGCCTACGAGCAGTACTTC.

This clonotype was recorded many times. The chain couples TRBV15 to TRBJ1-3, with D perhaps TRBD1 (6 bases). V was cut by 5 bases and J by 0 bases, with 8 bases left in between. Germline CDR1 and CDR2: LNHNV and YYDKDF (reference sequence). The CDR3 totals 14 residues. The CDR3 loop is CATSYRDSGNTIYF. The DNA for the CDR3 is TGTGCCACCAGCTACAGGGACTCTGGAAACACCATATATTTT.

This clonotype was recorded a few times. The chain is built from TRBV25-1 and TRBJ2-5; D ambiguous. Germline CDR1 is MGHDK and CDR2 is SYGVNS. V was clipped by 2 bases and J by 4 bases, with 11 bases between them. There are 14 residues in the CDR3. The CDR3 reads CASSERWGLETQYF. CDR3 nucleotide sequence: TGTGCCAGCAGTGAAAGGTGGGGTTTAGAGACCCAGTACTTC.

This clonotype was seen only a few times. This chain connects TRBV29-1 to TRBJ1-3; perhaps TRBD1 as D (5 bases). The CDR3 is 14 amino acids. Germline loops: CDR1 SQVTM, CDR2 ANQGSEA. The V end was cut by 4 bases, the J end by 0 bases, with 10 bases between. CDR3 protein: CSVVGGTSGNTIYF. In DNA form, the CDR3 reads TGCAGCGTTGTGGGGGGGACCTCTGGAAACACCATATATTTT.

The sample holds a few counts of this clonotype. V and J are TRBV3-1 and TRBJ2-2; perhaps TRBD2 as D (6 bases). Trimming cost V 0 bases and J 6 bases, with 20 bases left between them. The CDR3 consists of 18 residues. Germline assignment: CDR1 LGHDT and CDR2 YNNKEL (reference sequence). As DNA, the CDR3 is TGTGCCAGCAGCCAAGATAAAGCGAGACGGGGGAGCCCCGGGGAGCTGTTTTTT. As protein: CASSQDKARRGSPGELFF.

The chain recombines TRBV28 with TRBJ2-2; 9 nucleotides agree with TRBD1. The CDR3 contains 18 residues. Unmatched junction bases numbered 9, after V lost 3 bases and J lost 1 base. CDR1 MDHEN and CDR2 SYDVKM come from the germline V gene. This chain's CDR3 is CASSFLIPGQGNTGELFF. The CDR3 region has the DNA TGTGCCAGCAGTTTCTTAATTCCGGGACAGGGGAACACCGGGGAGCTGTTTTTT.

This clonotype was counted at least ten times. The chain couples TRBV28 to TRBJ2-7; D may be TRBD2 (6 bases). The CDR3 extends over 15 amino acids. The germline gives CDR1 MDHEN, CDR2 SYDVKM. The V end lost 2 bases, the J end lost 3 bases, and 14 bases lay between the germline ends. The CDR3 sequence is CASSLSAGRNYEQYF. The CDR3 DNA sequence: TGTGCCAGCAGTTTAAGCGCGGGGCGGAACTACGAGCAGTACTTC.

The rearrangement uses TRBV15 and TRBJ2-5, with D perhaps matching TRBD2 (6 bases). V shed 1 base and J shed 0 bases, with 15 bases lying between them. Per germline, CDR1 LNHNV and CDR2 YYDKDF (reference sequence). The CDR3 loop spans 17 amino acids. The CDR3: CATSRGVTGEYQETQYF. The CDR3 bases are TGTGCCACCAGCAGAGGAGTAACGGGGGAGTACCAAGAGACCCAGTACTTC.

This clonotype occurred a few times. The chain joins TRBV27 to TRBJ2-7; maybe TRBD1 (6 bases). Trimming stripped 5 bases from V and 2 bases from J, with 13 bases between. Germline loops: CDR1 MNHEY, CDR2 SMNVEV (reference sequence). The CDR3 loop spans 14 amino acids. CDR3 in DNA: TGTGCCAGCAGTCGGACAGAGCTGGCCTACGAGCAGTACTTC. Translated, it gives CASSRTELAYEQYF.

This clonotype was seen repeatedly, ten times or more. The chain has TRBV28 and TRBJ2-1; TRBD1 agrees at 8 bases. After removal of 5 bases from V and 0 bases from J, the junction contained 9 bases not matched to a gene. Per germline, CDR1 MDHEN and CDR2 SYDVKM. The CDR3 extends over 17 amino acids. CDR3 DNA: TGTGCCAGCAGTCCCTCGGACAGGGCGAGCTCCTACAATGAGCAGTTCTTC. This codes for CASSPSDRASSYNEQFF.